This TCR beta chain was found in a study of CD8+CD57+ T cells in acquired aplastic anemia. Looked up from germline, CDR1 is MNHNS and CDR2 is SASEGT. CDR3 size: 15 residues. Remarks on this clonotype: Its antigen is currently unknown. The germline gene is not matched at one end of the junction; a read error may be the cause.

Study results and limitations: Patients had approximately 30 CD8+ CDR3 sequences in common with controls (the shared set). With respect to CD8+ Simpson's diversity, patients and controls did not differ significantly.

The patients chosen for sequencing had shown expansion of CD8+CD57+ cells (detected by flow cytometry). TCR beta VDJ combinations and CDR3 sequences were profiled from genomic DNA. One entry per CDR3 protein results from TCRdb running MiXCR on the reads. The data contain just over 450,000 distinct CDR3 sequences, over 25% of them singletons. The chain links TRBV6-1 to TRBJ1-5; 7 nucleotides agree with TRBD1. What was sequenced was sorted CD4+, CD8+, or CD8+CD57+ T cells (not recorded which) from PBMCs. The source of this sequence is a human donor with aplastic anemia. CDR3 region: CASSKRQGSDQPQHF. The CDR3 DNA reads TGTGCCAGCAGTAAGCGACAGGGTAGCGATCAGCCCCAGCATTTT.